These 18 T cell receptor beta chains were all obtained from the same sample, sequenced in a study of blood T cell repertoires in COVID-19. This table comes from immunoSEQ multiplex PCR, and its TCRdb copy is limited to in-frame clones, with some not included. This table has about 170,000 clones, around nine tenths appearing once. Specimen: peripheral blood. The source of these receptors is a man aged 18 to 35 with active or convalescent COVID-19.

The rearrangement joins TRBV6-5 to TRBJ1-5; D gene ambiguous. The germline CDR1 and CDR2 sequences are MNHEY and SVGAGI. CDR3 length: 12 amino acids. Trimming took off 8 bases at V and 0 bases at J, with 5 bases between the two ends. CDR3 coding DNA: TGTGCCAGCCACAGTAGCAATCAGCCCCAGCATTTT. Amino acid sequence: CASHSSNQPQHF.

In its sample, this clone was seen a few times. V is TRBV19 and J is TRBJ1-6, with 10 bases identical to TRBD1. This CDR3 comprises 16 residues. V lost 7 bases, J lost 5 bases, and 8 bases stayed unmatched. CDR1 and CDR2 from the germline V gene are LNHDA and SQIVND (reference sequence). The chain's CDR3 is CASTKTGQGNNSPLHF. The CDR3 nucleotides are TGTGCCAGTACAAAAACGGGACAGGGGAATAATTCACCCCTCCACTTT. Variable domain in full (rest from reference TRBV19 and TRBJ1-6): DGGITQSPKYLFRKEGQNVTLSCEQNLNHDAMYWYRQDPGQGLRLIYYSQIVNDFQKGDIAEGYSVSREKKESFPLTVTSAQKNPTAFYLCASTKTGQGNNSPLHFGNGTRLTVT.

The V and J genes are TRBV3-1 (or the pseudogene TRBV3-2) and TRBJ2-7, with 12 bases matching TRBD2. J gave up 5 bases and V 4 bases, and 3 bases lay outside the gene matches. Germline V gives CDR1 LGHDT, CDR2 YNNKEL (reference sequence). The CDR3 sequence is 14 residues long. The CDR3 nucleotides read TGTGCCAGCAGCCGACTAGCGGGAGTTCACGAGCAGTACTTC. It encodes CASSRLAGVHEQYF.

The CDR3 is CASSSRDRGIGGYTF. For the CDR3, the DNA is TGTGCCAGCAGCTCCCGGGACAGGGGGATCGGTGGCTACACCTTC. The chain links TRBV7-9 to TRBJ1-2; 11 bases match TRBD1. Looked up from germline, CDR1 is SEHNR and CDR2 is FQNEAQ (reference sequence). The CDR3 loop spans 15 amino acids. V was pared by 4 bases and J by 7 bases, with 8 bases of the junction left unmatched.

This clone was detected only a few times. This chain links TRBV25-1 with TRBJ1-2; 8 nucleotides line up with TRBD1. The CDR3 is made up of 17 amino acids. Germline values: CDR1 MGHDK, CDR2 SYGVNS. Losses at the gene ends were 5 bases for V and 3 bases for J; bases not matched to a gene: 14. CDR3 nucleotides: TGTGCCAGCAGTTCCACATCGCCGGGACAGGTCCACTATGGCTACACCTTC. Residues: CASSSTSPGQVHYGYTF.

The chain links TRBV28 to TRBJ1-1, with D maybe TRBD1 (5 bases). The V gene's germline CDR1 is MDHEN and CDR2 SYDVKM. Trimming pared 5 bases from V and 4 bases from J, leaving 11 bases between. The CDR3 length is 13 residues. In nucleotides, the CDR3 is TGTGCCAGCAGTGGTAAGGGGCGCACTGAAGCTTTCTTT. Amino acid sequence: CASSGKGRTEAFF.

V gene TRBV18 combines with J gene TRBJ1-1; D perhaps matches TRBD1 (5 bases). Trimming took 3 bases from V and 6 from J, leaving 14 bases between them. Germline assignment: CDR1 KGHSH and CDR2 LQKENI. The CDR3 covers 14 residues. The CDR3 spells CASSPGQGLAEAFF. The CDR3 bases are TGTGCCAGCTCACCGGGGCAGGGTCTCGCTGAAGCTTTCTTT.

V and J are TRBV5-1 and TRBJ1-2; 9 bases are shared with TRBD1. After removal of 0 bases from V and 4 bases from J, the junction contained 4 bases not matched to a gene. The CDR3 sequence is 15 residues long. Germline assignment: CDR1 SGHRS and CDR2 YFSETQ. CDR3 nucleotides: TGCGCCAGCAGCTTGGGGACAGGGGATGGCTATGGCTACACCTTC. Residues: CASSLGTGDGYGYTF. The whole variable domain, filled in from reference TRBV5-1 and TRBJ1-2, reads KAGVTQTPRYLIKTRGQQVTLSCSPISGHRSVSWYQQTPGQGLQFLFEYFSETQRNKGNFPGRFSGRQFSNSRSEMNVSTLELGDSALYLCASSLGTGDGYGYTFGSGTRLTVV.

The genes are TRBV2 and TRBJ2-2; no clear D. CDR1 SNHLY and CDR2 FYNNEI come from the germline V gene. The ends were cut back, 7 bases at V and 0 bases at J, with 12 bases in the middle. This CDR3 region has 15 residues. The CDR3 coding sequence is TGTGCCAGCATGGTGTCTACCACGAACACCGGGGAGCTGTTTTTT. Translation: CASMVSTTNTGELFF.

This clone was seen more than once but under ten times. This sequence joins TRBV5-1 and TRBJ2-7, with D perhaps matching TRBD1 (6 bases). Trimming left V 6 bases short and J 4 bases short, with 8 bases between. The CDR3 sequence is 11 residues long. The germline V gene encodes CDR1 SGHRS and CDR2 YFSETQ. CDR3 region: CASKGEYEQYF. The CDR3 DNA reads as TGCGCCAGCAAGGGGGAATACGAGCAGTACTTC.

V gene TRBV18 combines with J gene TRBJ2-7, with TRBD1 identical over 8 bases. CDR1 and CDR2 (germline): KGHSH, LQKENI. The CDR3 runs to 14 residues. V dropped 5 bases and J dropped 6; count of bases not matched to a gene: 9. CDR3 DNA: TGTGCCAGCTCAACTGGGACAGGTAATATCGAGCAGTACGTC. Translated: CASSTGTGNIEQYV.

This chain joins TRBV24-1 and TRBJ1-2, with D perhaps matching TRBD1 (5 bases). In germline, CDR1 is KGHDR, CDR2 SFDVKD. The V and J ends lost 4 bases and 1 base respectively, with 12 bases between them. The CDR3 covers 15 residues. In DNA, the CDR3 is TGTGCCACCAGTGACAACCGGGGGATTAACTATGGCTACACCTTC. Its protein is CATSDNRGINYGYTF.

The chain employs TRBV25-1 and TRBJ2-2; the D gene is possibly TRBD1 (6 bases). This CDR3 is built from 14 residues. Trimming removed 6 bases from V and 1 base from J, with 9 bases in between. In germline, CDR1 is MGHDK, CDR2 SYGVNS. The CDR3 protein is CASSEGQNTGELFF. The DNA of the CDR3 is TGTGCCAGCAGCGAGGGACAGAACACCGGGGAGCTGTTTTTT.

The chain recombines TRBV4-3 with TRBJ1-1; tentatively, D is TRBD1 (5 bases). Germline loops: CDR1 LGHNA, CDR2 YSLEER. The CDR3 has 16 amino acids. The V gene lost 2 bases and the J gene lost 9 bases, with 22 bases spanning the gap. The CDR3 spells CASSQFGAPYRSQAFF. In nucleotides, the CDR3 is TGCGCCAGCAGCCAATTTGGGGCCCCTTACAGGAGCCAAGCTTTCTTT.

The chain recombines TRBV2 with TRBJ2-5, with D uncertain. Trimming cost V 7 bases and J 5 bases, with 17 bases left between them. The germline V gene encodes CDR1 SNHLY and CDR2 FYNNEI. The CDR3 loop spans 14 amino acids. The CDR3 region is CASIRVVALETQYF. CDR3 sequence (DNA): TGTGCCAGCATCCGGGTGGTAGCCCTGGAGACCCAGTACTTC.

CDR3 protein: CASRQTDNQPQHF. Written as DNA, the CDR3 is TGTGCCAGCAGACAGACCGACAATCAGCCCCAGCATTTT. The chain combines TRBV12-3 or TRBV12-4 with TRBJ1-5; D gene uncertain. The CDR3 totals 13 residues. With 6 bases removed from V and 3 bases from J, the gap between germline ends came to 9 bases.

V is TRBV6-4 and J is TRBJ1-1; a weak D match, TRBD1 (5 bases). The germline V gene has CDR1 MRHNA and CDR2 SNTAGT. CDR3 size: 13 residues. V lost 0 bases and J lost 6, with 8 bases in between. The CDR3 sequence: CASSDSGRAEAFF. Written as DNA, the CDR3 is TGTGCCAGCAGTGACTCAGGCAGGGCTGAAGCTTTCTTT.

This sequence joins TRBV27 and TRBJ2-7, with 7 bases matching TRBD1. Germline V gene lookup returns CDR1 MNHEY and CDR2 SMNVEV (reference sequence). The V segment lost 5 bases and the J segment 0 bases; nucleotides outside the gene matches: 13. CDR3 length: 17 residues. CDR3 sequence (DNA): TGTGCCAGCAGTCCGGACCATCCCGGGACAGTCTCCTACGAGCAGTACTTC. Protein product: CASSPDHPGTVSYEQYF.